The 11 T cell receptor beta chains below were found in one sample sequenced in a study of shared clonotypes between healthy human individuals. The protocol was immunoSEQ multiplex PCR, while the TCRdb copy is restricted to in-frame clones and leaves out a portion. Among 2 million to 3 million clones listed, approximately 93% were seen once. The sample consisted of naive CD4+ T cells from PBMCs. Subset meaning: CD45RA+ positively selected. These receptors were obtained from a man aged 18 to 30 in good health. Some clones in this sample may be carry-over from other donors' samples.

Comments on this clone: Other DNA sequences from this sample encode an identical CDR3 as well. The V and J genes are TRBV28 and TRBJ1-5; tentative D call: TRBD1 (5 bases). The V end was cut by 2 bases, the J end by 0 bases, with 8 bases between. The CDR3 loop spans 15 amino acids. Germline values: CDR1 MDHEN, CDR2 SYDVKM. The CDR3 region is CASSLVGGSNQPQHF. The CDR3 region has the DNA TGTGCCAGCAGTTTAGTCGGGGGTAGCAATCAGCCCCAGCATTTT.

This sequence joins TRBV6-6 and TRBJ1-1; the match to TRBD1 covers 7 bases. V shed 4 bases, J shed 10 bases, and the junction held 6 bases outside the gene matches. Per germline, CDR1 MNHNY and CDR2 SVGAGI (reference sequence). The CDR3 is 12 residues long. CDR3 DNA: TGTGCCAGCAGTTTACACAGGGGCGTAGCTTTCTTT. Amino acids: CASSLHRGVAFF.

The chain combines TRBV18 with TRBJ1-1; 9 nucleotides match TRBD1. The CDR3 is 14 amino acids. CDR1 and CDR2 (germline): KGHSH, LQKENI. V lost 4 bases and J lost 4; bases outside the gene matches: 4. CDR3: CASSRGQGPTEAFF. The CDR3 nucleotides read TGTGCCAGCTCACGGGGACAGGGCCCCACTGAAGCTTTCTTT.

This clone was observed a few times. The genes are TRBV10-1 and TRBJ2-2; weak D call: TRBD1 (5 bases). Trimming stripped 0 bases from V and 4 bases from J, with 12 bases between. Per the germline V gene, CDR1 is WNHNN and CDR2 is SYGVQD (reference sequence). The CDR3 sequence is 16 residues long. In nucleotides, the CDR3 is TGCGCCAGCAGTGAGTCCAGGGCGGTGTTCACCGGGGAGCTGTTTTTT. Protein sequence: CASSESRAVFTGELFF.

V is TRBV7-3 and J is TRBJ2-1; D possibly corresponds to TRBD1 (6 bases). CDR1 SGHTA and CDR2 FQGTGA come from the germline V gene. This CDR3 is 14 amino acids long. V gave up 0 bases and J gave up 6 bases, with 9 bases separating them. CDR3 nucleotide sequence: TGTGCCAGCAGCTTAACACAGGGAATCAATGAGCAGTTCTTC. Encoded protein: CASSLTQGINEQFF.

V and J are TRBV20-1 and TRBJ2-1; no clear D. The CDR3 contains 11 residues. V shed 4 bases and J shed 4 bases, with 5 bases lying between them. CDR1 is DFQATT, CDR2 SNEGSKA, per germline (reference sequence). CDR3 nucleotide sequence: TGCAGTGCTATACCTTACAATGAGCAGTTCTTC. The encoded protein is CSAIPYNEQFF.

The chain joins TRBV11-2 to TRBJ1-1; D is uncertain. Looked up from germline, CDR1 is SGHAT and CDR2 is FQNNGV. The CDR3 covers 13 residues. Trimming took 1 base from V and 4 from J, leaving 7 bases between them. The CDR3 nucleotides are TGTGCCAGCAGCTTAGGGACGGGCACTGAAGCTTTCTTT. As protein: CASSLGTGTEAFF.

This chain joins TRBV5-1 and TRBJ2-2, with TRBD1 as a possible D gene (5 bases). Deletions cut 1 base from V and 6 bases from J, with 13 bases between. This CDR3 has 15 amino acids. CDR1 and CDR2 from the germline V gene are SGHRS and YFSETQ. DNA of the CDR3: TGCGCCAGCAGCTTGAATAATATAGGGGCCGGGGAGCTGTTTTTT. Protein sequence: CASSLNNIGAGELFF.

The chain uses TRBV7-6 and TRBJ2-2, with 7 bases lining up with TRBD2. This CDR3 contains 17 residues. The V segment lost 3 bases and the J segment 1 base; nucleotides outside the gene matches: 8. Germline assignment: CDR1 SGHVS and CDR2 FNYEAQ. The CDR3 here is CASSLQPSGQNTGELFF. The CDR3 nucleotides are TGTGCCAGCAGCTTGCAACCTAGCGGTCAGAACACCGGGGAGCTGTTTTTT.

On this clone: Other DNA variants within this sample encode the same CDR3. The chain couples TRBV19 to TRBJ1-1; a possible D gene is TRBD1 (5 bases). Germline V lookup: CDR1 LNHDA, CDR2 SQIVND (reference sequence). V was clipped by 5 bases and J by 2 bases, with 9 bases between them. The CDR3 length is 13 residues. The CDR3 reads CASSSQGNTEAFF. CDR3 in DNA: TGTGCCAGTAGTTCCCAGGGTAACACTGAAGCTTTCTTT.

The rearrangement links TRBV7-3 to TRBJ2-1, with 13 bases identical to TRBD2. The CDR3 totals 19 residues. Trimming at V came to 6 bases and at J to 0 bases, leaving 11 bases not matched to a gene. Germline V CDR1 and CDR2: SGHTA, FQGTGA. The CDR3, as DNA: TGTGCCAGCAGTCTCGGACTAGCGGGAGTAGGGAGCTCCTACAATGAGCAGTTCTTC. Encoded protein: CASSLGLAGVGSSYNEQFF.